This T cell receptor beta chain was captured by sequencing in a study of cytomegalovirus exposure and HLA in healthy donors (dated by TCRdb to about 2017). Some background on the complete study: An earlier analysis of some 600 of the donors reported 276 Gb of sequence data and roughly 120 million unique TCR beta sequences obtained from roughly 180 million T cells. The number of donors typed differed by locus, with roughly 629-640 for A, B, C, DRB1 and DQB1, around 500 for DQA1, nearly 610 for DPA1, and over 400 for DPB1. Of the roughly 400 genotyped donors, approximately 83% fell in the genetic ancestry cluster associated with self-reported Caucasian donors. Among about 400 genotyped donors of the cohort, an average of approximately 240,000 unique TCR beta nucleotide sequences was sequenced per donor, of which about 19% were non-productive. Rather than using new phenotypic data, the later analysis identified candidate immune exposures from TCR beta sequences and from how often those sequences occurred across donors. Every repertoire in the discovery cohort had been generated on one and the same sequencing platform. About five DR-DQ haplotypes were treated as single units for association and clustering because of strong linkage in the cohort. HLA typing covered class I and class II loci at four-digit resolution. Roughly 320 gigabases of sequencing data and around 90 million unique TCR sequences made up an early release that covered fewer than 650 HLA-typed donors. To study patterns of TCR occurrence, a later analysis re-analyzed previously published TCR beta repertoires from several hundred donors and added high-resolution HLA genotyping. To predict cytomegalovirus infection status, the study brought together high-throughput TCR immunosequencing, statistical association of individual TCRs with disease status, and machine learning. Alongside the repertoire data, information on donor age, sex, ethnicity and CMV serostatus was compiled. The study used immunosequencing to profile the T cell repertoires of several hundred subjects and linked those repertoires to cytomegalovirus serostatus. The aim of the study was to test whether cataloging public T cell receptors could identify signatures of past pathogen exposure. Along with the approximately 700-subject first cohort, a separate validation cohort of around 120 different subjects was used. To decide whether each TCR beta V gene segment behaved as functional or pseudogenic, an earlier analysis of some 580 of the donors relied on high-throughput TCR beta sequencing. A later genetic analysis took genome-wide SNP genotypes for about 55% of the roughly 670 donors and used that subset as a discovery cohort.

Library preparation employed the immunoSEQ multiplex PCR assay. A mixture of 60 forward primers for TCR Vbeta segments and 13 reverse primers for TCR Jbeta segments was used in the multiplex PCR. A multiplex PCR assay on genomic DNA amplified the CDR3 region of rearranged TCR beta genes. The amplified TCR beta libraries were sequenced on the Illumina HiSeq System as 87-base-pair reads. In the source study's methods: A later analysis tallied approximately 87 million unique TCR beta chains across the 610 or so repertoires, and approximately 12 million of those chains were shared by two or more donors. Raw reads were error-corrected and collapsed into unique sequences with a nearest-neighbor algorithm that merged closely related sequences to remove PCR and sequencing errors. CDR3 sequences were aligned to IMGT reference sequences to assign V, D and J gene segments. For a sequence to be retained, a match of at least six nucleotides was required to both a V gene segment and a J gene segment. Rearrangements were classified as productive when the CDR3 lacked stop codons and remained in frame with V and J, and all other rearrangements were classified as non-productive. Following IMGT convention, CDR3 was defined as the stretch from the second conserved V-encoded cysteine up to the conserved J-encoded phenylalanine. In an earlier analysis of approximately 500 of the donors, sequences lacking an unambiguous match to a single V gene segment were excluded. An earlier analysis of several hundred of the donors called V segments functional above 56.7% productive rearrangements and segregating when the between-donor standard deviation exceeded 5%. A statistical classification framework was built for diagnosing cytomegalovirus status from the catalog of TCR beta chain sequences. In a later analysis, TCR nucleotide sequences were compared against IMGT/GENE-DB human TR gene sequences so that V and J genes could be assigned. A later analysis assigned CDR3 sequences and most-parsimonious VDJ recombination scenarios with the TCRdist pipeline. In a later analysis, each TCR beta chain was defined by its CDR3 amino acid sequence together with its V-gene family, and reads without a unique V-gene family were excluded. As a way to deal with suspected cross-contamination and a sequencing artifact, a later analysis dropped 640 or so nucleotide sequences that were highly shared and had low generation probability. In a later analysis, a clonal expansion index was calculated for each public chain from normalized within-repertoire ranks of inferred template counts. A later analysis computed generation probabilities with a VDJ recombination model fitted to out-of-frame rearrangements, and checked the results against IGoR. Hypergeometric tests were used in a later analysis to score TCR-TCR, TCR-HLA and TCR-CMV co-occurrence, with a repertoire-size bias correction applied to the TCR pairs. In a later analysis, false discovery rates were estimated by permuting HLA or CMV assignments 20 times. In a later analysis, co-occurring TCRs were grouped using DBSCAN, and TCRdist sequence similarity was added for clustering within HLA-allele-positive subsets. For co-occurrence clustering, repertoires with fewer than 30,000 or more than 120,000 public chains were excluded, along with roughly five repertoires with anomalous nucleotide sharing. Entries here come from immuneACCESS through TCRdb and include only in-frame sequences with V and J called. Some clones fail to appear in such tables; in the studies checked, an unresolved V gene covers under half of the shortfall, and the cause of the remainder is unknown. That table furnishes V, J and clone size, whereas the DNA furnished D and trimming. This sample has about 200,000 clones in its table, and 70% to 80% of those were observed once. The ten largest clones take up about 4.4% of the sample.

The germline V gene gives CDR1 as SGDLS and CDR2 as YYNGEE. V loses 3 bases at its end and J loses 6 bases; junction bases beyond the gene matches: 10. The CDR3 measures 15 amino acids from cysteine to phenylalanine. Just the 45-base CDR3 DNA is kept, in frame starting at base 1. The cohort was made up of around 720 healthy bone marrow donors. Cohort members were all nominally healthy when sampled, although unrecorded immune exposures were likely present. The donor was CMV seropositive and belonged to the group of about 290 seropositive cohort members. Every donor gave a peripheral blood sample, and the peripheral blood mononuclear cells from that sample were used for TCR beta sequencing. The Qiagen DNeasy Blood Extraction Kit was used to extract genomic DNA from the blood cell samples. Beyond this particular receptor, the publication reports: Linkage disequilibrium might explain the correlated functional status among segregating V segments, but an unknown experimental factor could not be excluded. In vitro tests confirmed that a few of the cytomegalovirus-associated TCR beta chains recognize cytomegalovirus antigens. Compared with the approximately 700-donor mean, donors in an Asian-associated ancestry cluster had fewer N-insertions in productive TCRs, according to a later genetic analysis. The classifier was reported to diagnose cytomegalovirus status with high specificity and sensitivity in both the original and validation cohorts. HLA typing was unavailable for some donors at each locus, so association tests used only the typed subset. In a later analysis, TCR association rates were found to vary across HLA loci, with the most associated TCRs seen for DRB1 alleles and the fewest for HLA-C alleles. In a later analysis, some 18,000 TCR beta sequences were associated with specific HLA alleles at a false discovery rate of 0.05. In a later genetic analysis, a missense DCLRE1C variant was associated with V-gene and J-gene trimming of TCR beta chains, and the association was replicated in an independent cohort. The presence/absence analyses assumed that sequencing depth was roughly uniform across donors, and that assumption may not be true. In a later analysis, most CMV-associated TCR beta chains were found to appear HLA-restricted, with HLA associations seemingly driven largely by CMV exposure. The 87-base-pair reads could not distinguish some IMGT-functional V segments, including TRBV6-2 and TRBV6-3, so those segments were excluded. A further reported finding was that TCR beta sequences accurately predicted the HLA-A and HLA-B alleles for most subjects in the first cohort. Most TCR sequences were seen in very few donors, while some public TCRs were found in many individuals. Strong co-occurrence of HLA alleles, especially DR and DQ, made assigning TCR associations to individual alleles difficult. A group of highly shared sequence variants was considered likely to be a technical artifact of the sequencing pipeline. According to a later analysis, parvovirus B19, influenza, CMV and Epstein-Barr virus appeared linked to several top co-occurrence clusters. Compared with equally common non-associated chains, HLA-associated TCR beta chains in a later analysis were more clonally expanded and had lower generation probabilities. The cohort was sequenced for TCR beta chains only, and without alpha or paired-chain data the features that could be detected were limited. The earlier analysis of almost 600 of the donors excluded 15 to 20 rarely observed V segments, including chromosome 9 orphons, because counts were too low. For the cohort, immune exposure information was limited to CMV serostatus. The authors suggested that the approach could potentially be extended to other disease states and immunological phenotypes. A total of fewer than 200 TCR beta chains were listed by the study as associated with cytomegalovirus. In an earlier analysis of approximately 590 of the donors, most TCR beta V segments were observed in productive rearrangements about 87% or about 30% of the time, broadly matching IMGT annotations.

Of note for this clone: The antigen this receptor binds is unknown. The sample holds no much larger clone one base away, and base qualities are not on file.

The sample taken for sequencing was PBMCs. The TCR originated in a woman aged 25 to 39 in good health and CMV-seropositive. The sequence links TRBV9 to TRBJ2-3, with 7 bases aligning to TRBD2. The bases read TGTGCCAGCAGCGCCAGCGGGACCGGGGGGGATACGCAGTATTTT. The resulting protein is CASSASGTGGDTQYF.